A selection of T cell receptor beta chains follows, all from one sample in a study of vaccination effects on CD4 cells after COVID-19. These TCRs are of unknown antigen specificity. Only in-frame clones appear in the TCRdb table, and some are missing; sequencing was by immunoSEQ multiplex PCR. The table has about 20,000 clones, approximately 81% seen once; the top ten hold approximately 15%. The sequences come from CD4+ T cells from PBMCs cultured with SARS-CoV-2 spike peptides, collected before COVID-19 vaccination. The receptors originated from a human donor who had a prior SARS-CoV-2 infection. The CDR3 runs from the conserved cysteine through the conserved F or W. Fields, in order: CDR3 length, clone size, D gene, V gene, J gene, CDR3 DNA, CDR3 protein. The D gene is left open where the match is weak. The size field is filled for only some rows; it gives once, few, many or a size class.

>14|-|TRBD1|TRBV2|TRBJ1-5
TGTGCCAGCAGCGCCGGACAGGCCGGTCAGCCCCAGCATTTT
CASSAGQAGQPQHF
>14|-|-|TRBV3-1/TRBV3-2|TRBJ1-4
TGTGCCAGCAGCCTCACAAGTCCTAATGAAAAACTGTTTTTT
CASSLTSPNEKLFF
>12|-|-|TRBV27|TRBJ2-7
TGTGCCAGCAATGGAGGGCACGGCGAGCAGTACTTC
CASNGGHGEQYF
>15|-|TRBD2|TRBV6-5|TRBJ2-1
TGTGCCAGCGGTCCGTATCCAGCGGGGGACAATGAGCAGTTCTTC
CASGPYPAGDNEQFF
>14|-|TRBD2|TRBV6-6|TRBJ2-7
TGTGCCAGCAGTCCGACCGGGAGGAACTACGAGCAGTACTTC
CASSPTGRNYEQYF
>17|-|TRBD2|TRBV24-1|TRBJ2-5
TGTGCCACCAGTGAAGGCGGGGGGCCGGGGTGGGAAGAGACCCAGTACTTC
CATSEGGGPGWEETQYF
>16|few|TRBD2|TRBV9|TRBJ2-1
TGTGCCAGCAGCGTAGACCTAGCGGCCGATTACAATGAGCAGTTCTTC
CASSVDLAADYNEQFF
>15|-|-|TRBV14|TRBJ1-1
TGTGCCAGCAGCCAAGTCGAGCCTTGGAGCACTGAAGCTTTCTTT
CASSQVEPWSTEAFF
>17|-|TRBD2|TRBV11-2|TRBJ2-1
TGTGCCAGCAGCAACCCCAGGGCTAGCGGACTTTACAATGAGCAGTTCTTC
CASSNPRASGLYNEQFF
>15|-|-|TRBV6-5|TRBJ1-1
TGTGCCAGCAGTCCCCCCCCGACAGGGAACACTGAAGCTTTCTTT
CASSPPPTGNTEAFF
>15|-|-|TRBV7-9|TRBJ2-2
TGTGCCAGCCAGAAAACAGGGTTGCGCACCGGGGAGCTGTTTTTT
CASQKTGLRTGELFF
>13|-|-|TRBV12-3/TRBV12-4|TRBJ2-2
TGTGCCAGCAGTTTACTAGTCCCCGGGGAGCTGTTTTTT
CASSLLVPGELFF
>17|few|TRBD2|TRBV12-5|TRBJ2-2
TGTGCTAGTGGTTCGCCTAGCGGGAGGGCGAACACCGGGGAGCTGTTTTTT
CASGSPSGRANTGELFF
>14|-|-|TRBV9|TRBJ2-1
TGTGCCAGCAGCGGTGGGGGCTCCCTCAATGAGCAGTTCTTC
CASSGGGSLNEQFF
>10|-|-|TRBV3-1/TRBV3-2|TRBJ2-5
TGTGCCCGCCCCGACGAGACCCAGTACTTC
CARPDETQYF
>13|-|-|TRBV5-1|TRBJ2-3
TGCGCCAGCAGCTTGGCCGGGGTGGATACGCAGTATTTT
CASSLAGVDTQYF
>13|-|-|TRBV2|TRBJ2-7
TGTGCCAGCAGTGAAGCTCGGGTTCGGGAGCAGTACTTC
CASSEARVREQYF
>15|-|TRBD1|TRBV3-1/TRBV3-2|TRBJ1-3
TGTGCCAGCAGCCAACACGGGACAGCTGGAAACACCATATATTTT
CASSQHGTAGNTIYF
>14|once|-|TRBV6-2/TRBV6-3|TRBJ2-1
TGTGCCAGCAGTTACTCTGTCGAGAACAATGAGCAGTTCTTC
CASSYSVENNEQFF
>16|-|-|TRBV5-6|TRBJ2-3
TGTGCCAGCAGCTTGGTCCGGGCCGGCACGGTATATACGCAGTATTTT
CASSLVRAGTVYTQYF
>16|-|-|TRBV5-8|TRBJ2-2
TGTGCCAGCAGCCGACGTGGGGGGGCTTACACCGGGGAGCTGTTTTTT
CASSRRGGAYTGELFF
>15|-|-|TRBV7-2|TRBJ2-7
-
CASSTSTGSSYEQYF
>15|-|TRBD1|TRBV6-5|TRBJ1-6
TGTGCCACCAGGGACAGGAGCTCCTATAATTCACCCCTCCACTTT
CATRDRSSYNSPLHF
>11|-|-|TRBV6-6|TRBJ2-5
TGTGCCAGCAGTTACAGTGAGACCCAGTACTTC
CASSYSETQYF
>16|-|-|TRBV19|TRBJ1-5
TGTGCCAGTAGTATAGGGGTGACAGGAAGCAATCAGCCCCAGCATTTT
CASSIGVTGSNQPQHF
>17|-|TRBD1|TRBV24-1|TRBJ2-1
TGTGCCACCAGTGGGCCCCGGCTCAGGGGGCGCGACGATGAGCAGTTCTTC
CATSGPRLRGRDDEQFF
>16|-|TRBD2|TRBV7-9|TRBJ2-1
TGTGCCAGCAGCTTACTATCGGGCGGGAGGGGGAATGAGCAGTTCTTC
CASSLLSGGRGNEQFF
>14|-|-|TRBV2|TRBJ2-7
TGTGCCAGCAGTGGGGGTCGGGCGGGCTACGAGCAGTACTTC
CASSGGRAGYEQYF
>15|-|-|TRBV3-1/TRBV3-2|TRBJ1-3
TGTGCCAGCAGCCACCAAACAGGCTCTGGAAACACCATATATTTT
CASSHQTGSGNTIYF
>14|-|TRBD2|TRBV7-3|TRBJ2-3
TGTGCCAGCAGCAGCGCGGGGGGGGCTGATACGCAGTATTTT
CASSSAGGADTQYF
>16|-|-|TRBV2|TRBJ1-4
TGTGCCAGCAGGGACCCCCGGGCCCTCCGAAGCGAAAAACTGTTTTTT
CASRDPRALRSEKLFF
>14|-|TRBD2|TRBV5-1|TRBJ2-1
TGCGCCAGCAGCTTGGATAGACTAGCCAATGAGCAGTTCTTC
CASSLDRLANEQFF
>16|-|TRBD1|TRBV27|TRBJ1-1
TGTGCCAGCAGTTTACGGTCCAGGGGGCATAACACTGAAGCTTTCTTT
CASSLRSRGHNTEAFF
>16|-|-|TRBV11-3|TRBJ2-1
TGTGCCAGCAGCGGGAGAGGTACCAACTCCTACAATGAGCAGTTCTTC
CASSGRGTNSYNEQFF
>16|-|-|TRBV11-3|TRBJ2-2
TGTGCCAGCCGAAGGGGTGGCCTATTAAACACCGGGGAGCTGTTTTTT
CASRRGGLLNTGELFF
>11|-|-|TRBV20-1|TRBJ1-2
TGCAGTGCTAGGGGTCCCTATGGCTACACCTTC
CSARGPYGYTF
>15|-|TRBD1|TRBV7-3|TRBJ2-3
TGTGCCAGCAGCTTATTTGGACAGGACACAGATACGCAGTATTTT
CASSLFGQDTDTQYF
>13|-|-|TRBV19|TRBJ1-2
TGTGCCAGTAGTCTCCGACGTGCACTTGGCTACACCTTC
CASSLRRALGYTF
>15|-|-|TRBV12-5|TRBJ2-2
TGTGCTAGTGGTCCCGGAGGGGGGTACACCGGGGAGCTGTTTTTT
CASGPGGGYTGELFF
>13|-|-|TRBV2|TRBJ1-2
TGTGCCAGCATTATCGAAGGCGGGTATGGCTACACCTTC
CASIIEGGYGYTF
>13|-|-|TRBV3-1/TRBV3-2|TRBJ1-5
TGTGCCAGCAGCCAAGATCGCGGACTGCCCCAGCATTTT
CASSQDRGLPQHF
>16|few|-|TRBV6-6|TRBJ2-1
TGTGCCAGCAGTCTGCGGGACAGCATGAATTACAATGAGCAGTTCTTC
CASSLRDSMNYNEQFF
>16|-|TRBD1|TRBV6-5|TRBJ1-2
TGTGCCAGCAGTTACTCTCGGACAGGGGGCGGGTATGGCTACACCTTC
CASSYSRTGGGYGYTF
>12|few|-|TRBV6-5|TRBJ1-2
TGTGCCAGCAGTTCTCGCCCCGGGGGCCACACCTTC
CASSSRPGGHTF
>16|-|-|TRBV28|TRBJ2-3
TGTGCCAGCAGACGTTTGGGGTCATCCGTGACAGATACGCAGTATTTT
CASRRLGSSVTDTQYF
>15|-|-|TRBV27|TRBJ2-3
TGTGCCAGCAGTCCCCTCAGATATAGCACAGATACGCAGTATTTT
CASSPLRYSTDTQYF